This T cell receptor beta chain came from a study of shared clonotypes between healthy human individuals. CD45RO-negative CD8 cells positively selected for CCR7 made up the naive population, which excluded terminally differentiated effector memory CD45RA+ cells. The assay used deep level. Clones were read by immunoSEQ multiplex PCR, and TCRdb kept only the in-frame ones, dropping some. The data contain around 1.9 million clones, under 95% of them singletons. A word on this clone: The same CDR3 also results from other DNA sequences found in this sample.

Material: naive CD8+ T cells from PBMCs. This receptor was taken from a young man in good health. Some clones in this sample may be carry-over from other donors' samples.

The CDR3 loop reads CASSQGPGSSYEQYF. CDR3 DNA sequence: TGTGCCAGCAGCCAAGGTCCGGGGAGCTCCTACGAGCAGTACTTC. This chain connects TRBV14 to TRBJ2-7; perhaps TRBD2 as D (5 bases). Trimming cost V 1 base and J 0 bases, with 10 bases left between them. The CDR3 sequence is 15 residues long. Germline loops: CDR1 SGHDN, CDR2 FVKESK.